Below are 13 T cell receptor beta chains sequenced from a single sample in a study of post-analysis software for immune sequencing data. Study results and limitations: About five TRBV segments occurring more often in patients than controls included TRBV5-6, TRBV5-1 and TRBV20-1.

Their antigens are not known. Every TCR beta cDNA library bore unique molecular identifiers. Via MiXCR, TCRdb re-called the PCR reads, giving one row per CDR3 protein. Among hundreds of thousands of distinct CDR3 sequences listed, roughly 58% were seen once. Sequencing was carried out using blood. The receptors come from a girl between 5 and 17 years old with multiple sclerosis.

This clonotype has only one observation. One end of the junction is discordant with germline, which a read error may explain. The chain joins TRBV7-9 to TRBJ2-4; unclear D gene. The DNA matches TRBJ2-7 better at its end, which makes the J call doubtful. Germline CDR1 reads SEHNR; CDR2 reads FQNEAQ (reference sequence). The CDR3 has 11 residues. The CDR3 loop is CVSSFSYEQYF. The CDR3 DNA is TGTGTCAGCAGCTTCAGTTACGAGCAGTACTTC.

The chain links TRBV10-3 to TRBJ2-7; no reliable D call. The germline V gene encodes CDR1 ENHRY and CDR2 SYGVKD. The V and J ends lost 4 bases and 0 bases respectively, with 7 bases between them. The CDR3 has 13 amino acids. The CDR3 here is CAISVSDSYEQYF. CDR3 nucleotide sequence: TGTGCCATCAGTGTCTCCGACTCCTACGAGCAGTACTTC.

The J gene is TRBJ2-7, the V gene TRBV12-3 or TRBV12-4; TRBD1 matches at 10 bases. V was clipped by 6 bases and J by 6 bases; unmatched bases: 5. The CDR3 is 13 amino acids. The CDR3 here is CASRGTGAGEQYF. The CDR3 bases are TGTGCCAGCAGAGGGACAGGGGCCGGCGAGCAGTACTTC.

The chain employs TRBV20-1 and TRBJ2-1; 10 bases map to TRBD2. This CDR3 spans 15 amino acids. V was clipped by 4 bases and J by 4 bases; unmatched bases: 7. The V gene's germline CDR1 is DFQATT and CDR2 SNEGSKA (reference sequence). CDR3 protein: CSATKREGRYNEQFF. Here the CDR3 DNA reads TGCAGTGCTACTAAGCGGGAGGGCCGGTACAATGAGCAGTTCTTC.

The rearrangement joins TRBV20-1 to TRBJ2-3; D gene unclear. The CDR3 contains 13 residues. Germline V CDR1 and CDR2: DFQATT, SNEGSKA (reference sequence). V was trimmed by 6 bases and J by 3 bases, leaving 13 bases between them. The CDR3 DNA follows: TGCAGTGCCCCGGGTATGGGGACAGATACGCAGTATTTT. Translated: CSAPGMGTDTQYF.

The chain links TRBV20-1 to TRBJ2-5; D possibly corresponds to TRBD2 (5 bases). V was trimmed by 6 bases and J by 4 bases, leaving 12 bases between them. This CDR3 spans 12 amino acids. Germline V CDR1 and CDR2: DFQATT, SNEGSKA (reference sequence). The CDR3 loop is CSAAFGGETQYF. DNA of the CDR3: TGCAGTGCCGCCTTTGGAGGAGAGACCCAGTACTTC.

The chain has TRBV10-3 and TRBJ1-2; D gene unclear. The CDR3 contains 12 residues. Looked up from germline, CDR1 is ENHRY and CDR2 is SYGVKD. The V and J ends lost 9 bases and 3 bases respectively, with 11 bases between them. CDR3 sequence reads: CAIVEQDYGYTF. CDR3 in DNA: TGTGCCATTGTAGAGCAGGACTATGGCTACACCTTC.

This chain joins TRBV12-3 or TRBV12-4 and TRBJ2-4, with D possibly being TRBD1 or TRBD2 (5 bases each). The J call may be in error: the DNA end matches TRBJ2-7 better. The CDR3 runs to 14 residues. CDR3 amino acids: CASSFGALGDEQYF. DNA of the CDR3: TGTGCCAGCAGTTTTGGGGCCCTGGGGGACGAGCAGTACTTC.

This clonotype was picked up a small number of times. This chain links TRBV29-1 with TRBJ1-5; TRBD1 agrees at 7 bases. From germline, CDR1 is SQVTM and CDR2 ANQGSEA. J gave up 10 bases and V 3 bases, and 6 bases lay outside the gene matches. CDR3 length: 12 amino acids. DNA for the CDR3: TGCAGCGTTGACATTTCAGGGGGACCCCAGCATTTT. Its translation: CSVDISGGPQHF. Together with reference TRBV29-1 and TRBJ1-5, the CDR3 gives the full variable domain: SAVISQKPSRDICQRGTSLTIQCQVDSQVTMMFWYRQQPGQSLTLIATANQGSEATYESGFVIDKFPISRPNLTFSTLTVSNMSPEDSSIYLCSVDISGGPQHFGDGTRLSIL.

The CDR3 here is CASSYSGLAAHEQFF. DNA for the CDR3: TGTGCCAGCAGTTACTCTGGACTAGCGGCCCATGAGCAGTTCTTC. The rearrangement uses TRBV6-2 or TRBV6-3 and TRBJ2-1; the match to TRBD2 covers 10 bases. J lost 8 bases, V lost 0 bases, and 4 bases had no gene match. This CDR3 is built from 15 residues. Per germline, CDR1 MNHEY and CDR2 SVGEGT.

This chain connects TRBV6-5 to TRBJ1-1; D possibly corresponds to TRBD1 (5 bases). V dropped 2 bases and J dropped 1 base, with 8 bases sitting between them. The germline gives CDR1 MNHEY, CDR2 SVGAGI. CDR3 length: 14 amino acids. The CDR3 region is CASSYTGTNTEAFF. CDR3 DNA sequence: TGTGCCAGCAGTTACACTGGGACGAACACTGAAGCTTTCTTT.

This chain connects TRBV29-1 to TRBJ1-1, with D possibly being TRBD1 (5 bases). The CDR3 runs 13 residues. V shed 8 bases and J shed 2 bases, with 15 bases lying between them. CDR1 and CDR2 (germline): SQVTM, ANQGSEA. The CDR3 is CSWTSAINTEAFF. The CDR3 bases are TGCAGCTGGACATCTGCGATCAACACTGAAGCTTTCTTT.

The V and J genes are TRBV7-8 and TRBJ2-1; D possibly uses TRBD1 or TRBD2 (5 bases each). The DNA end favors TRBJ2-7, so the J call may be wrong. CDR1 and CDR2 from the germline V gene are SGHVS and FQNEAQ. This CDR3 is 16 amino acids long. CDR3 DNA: TGTGCCAGCAGCCCCCGGCTGGGGACCAACGGCCACGAGCAGTACTTC. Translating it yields CASSPRLGTNGHEQYF.